This T cell receptor (beta chain) derives from a study of cytomegalovirus exposure and HLA in healthy donors. Primers included in the PCR were 60 Vbeta and 13 Jbeta primers. Clones were read by immunoSEQ multiplex PCR, and TCRdb kept only the in-frame ones, dropping some. The profile shows 150,000 or so clones, 65% to 85% of them singletons. Study outcomes and limitations: Most TCR sequences showed up rarely, but some public TCRs showed up in many donors. Later on, an analysis found that several of the most significant clusters appeared to be linked to common viral pathogens, which included parvovirus B19.

Per germline, CDR1 SGHTS and CDR2 YDEGEE. This CDR3 spans 16 amino acids. A remark on this clone: The antigen is undetermined. Its ends do not fully match the called genes, so a read error is possible.

The sequencing input was PBMCs. This sequence originates from a woman in her forties or fifties in good health and CMV-seropositive. V is TRBV5-8 and J is TRBJ2-7; TRBD1 agrees at 8 bases. CDR3 amino acids: CASSQDQTGVMYEQYF. In nucleotides, the CDR3 is TGCGCCAGCAGCCAAGACCAGACAGGGGTTATGTACGAGCAGTACTTC.